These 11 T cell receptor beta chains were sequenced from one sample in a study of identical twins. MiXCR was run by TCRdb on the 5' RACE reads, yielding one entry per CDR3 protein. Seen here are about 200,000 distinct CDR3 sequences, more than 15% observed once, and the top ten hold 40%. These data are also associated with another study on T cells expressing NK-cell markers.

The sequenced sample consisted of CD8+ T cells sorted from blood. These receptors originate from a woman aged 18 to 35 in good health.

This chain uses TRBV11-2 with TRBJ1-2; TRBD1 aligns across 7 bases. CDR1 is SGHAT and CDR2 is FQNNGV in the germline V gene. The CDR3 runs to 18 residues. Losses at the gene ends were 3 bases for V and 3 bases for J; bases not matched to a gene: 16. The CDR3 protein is CASSFVLRDSLGDYGYTF. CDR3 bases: TGTGCCAGCAGCTTCGTCCTCCGGGACAGTCTTGGAGACTATGGCTACACCTTC.

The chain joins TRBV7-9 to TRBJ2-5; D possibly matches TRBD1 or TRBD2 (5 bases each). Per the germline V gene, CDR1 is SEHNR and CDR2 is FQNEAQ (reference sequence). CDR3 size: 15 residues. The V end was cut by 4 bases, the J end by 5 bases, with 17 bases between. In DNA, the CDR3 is TGTGCCAGCAGCTCGGACTTGCACCCAGGGGAGACCCAGTACTTC. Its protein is CASSSDLHPGETQYF.

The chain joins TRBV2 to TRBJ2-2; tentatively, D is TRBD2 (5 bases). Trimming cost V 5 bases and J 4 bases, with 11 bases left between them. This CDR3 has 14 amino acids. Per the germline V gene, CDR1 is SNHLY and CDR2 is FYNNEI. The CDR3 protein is CASSTTSPTGELFF. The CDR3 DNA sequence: TGTGCCAGCAGTACAACTAGTCCCACCGGGGAGCTGTTTTTT.

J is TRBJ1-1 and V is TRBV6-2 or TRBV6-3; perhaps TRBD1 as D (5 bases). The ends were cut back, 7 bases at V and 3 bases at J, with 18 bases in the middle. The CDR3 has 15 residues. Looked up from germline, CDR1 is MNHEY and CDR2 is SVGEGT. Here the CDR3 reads CASINADNSYTEAFF. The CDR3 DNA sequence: TGTGCCAGCATTAATGCGGACAACTCGTACACTGAAGCTTTCTTT.

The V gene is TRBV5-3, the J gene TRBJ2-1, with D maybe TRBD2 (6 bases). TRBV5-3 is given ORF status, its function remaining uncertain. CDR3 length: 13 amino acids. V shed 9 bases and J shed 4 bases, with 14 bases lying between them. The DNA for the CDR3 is TGTGCCAAAGGGGACTCCCCTTACAATGAGCAGTTCTTC. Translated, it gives CAKGDSPYNEQFF.

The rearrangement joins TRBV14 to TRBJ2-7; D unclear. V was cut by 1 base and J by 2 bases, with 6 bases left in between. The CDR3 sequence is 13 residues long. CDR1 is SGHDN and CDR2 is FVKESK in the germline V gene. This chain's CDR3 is CASSQVTTYEQYF. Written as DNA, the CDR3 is TGTGCCAGCAGCCAAGTTACTACCTACGAGCAGTACTTC.

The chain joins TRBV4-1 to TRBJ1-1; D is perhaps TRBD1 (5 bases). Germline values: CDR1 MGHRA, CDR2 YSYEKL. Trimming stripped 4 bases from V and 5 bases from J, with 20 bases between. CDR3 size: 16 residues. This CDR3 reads CASSPAFGRGITEAFF. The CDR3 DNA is TGCGCCAGCAGCCCCGCTTTCGGTAGGGGCATTACTGAAGCTTTCTTT.

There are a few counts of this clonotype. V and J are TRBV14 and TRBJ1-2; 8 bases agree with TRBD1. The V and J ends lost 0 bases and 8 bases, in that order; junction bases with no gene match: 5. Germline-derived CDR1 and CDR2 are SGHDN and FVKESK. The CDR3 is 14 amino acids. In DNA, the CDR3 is TGTGCCAGCAGCCAAGAGGACAGGGTGCACGGCTACACCTTC. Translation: CASSQEDRVHGYTF.

The CDR3 DNA sequence: TGCAGCGTTGAAGGCAGGCTGGACGGGGAGCTGTTTTTT. This sequence encodes CSVEGRLDGELFF. This chain joins TRBV29-1 and TRBJ2-2; D gene uncertain. The CDR3 loop spans 13 amino acids. V lost 1 base and J 7 bases, leaving 10 bases between the germline ends. Germline V gene data show CDR1 as SQVTM and CDR2 as ANQGSEA.

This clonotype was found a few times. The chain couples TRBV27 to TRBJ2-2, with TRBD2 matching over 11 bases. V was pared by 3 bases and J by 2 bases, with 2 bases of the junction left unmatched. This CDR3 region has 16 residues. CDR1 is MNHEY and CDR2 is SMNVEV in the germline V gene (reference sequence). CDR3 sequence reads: CASSFLAGGNTGELFF. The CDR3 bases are TGTGCCAGCAGTTTTCTAGCGGGAGGAAACACCGGGGAGCTGTTTTTT.

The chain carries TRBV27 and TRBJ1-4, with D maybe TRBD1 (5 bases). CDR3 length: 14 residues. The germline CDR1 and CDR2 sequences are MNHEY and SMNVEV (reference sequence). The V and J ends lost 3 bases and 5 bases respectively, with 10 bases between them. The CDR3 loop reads CASSFEQENEKLFF. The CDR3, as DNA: TGTGCCAGCAGTTTTGAACAGGAAAATGAAAAACTGTTTTTT.